One and the same sample provided the 25 T cell receptor beta chains below, sequenced in a study of T cell repertoires in cytomegalovirus infection. Using its own MiXCR run on the reads, TCRdb lists one record per CDR3 protein. The sample lists roughly 120,000 distinct CDR3 sequences, about a tenth occurring once. The antigens for these receptors are not known. Material for sequencing was PBMCs, sequenced either directly or after in vitro stimulation (not recorded which). Receptors originate from a human donor in good health (CMV status not recorded). Some clones in this sample may be carry-over from other donors' samples.

The chain combines TRBV7-8 with TRBJ1-5; no definite D call. In germline, CDR1 is SGHVS, CDR2 FQNEAQ. The CDR3 is 14 residues long. Trimming took 1 base from V and 5 from J, leaving 9 bases between them. CDR3 amino acids: CASSLDYRYQPQHF. The CDR3 DNA reads TGTGCCAGCAGCTTAGATTACCGCTATCAGCCCCAGCATTTT.

This clonotype was observed many times. The chain has TRBV7-2 and TRBJ2-1; 10 bases are shared with TRBD2. This CDR3 spans 16 amino acids. Germline assignment: CDR1 SGHTA and CDR2 FQGNSA. The trim removed 5 bases at V and 3 bases at J, leaving 7 bases unmatched. The CDR3 region is CASSTSGTSVYNEQFF. The CDR3 DNA sequence: TGTGCCAGCAGCACAAGCGGGACTAGCGTCTACAATGAGCAGTTCTTC.

The chain joins TRBV10-2 to TRBJ2-3; possibly TRBD2 for D (6 bases). From germline, CDR1 is WSHSY and CDR2 SAAADI. The CDR3 is 13 amino acids. V lost 6 bases and J lost 3, with 10 bases in between. The CDR3 DNA is TGCGCCAGCAGCGGGACTCCAACAGATACGCAGTATTTT. Translating it yields CASSGTPTDTQYF.

The chain is built from TRBV28 and TRBJ1-5; D ambiguous. The germline V gene has CDR1 MDHEN and CDR2 SYDVKM. Trimming took 10 bases from V and 4 from J, leaving 11 bases between them. The CDR3 spans 12 residues. In nucleotides, the CDR3 is TGTGCCAACAGCTTAACAAATCAGCCCCAGCATTTT. Its protein is CANSLTNQPQHF.

On this clonotype: This may arise from a read error, as a much more abundant clone is one base away. The rearrangement joins TRBV7-2 to TRBJ2-1; D is uncertain. The germline V and J ends were trimmed by 4 bases and 8 bases, with 12 bases remaining between them. The CDR3 runs to 13 residues. CDR1 and CDR2 (germline): SGHTA, FQGNSA. In nucleotides, the CDR3 is TGTGCCAGCAGCTCCAGCCTGGGGTATGAGCAGTTCTTC. The encoded protein is CASSSSLGYEQFF.

This clonotype came up many times. This rearrangement joins TRBV7-2 to TRBJ2-3; either TRBD1 or TRBD2 may supply D (5 bases each). V gave up 2 bases and J gave up 0 bases, with 9 bases separating them. This CDR3 has 15 residues. Per germline, CDR1 SGHTA and CDR2 FQGNSA. CDR3 nucleotide sequence: TGTGCCAGCAGCTTATTGGGGGATAGCACAGATACGCAGTATTTT. This translates into CASSLLGDSTDTQYF.

Concerning this clonotype: The junction departs from germline at one end; a sequencing error may be responsible. The chain uses TRBV12-3 or TRBV12-4 and TRBJ1-3; D is uncertain. The CDR3 runs 11 residues. The CDR3 sequence is CASSLGNRENF. The CDR3 nucleotides read TGTGCCAGCAGTTTAGGGAATAGGGAGAATTTT.

This clonotype was seen at least ten times. V usage is TRBV11-3 and J usage is TRBJ2-7; a weak D match, TRBD1 (5 bases). From germline, CDR1 is SGHNT and CDR2 YENEEA. CDR3 length: 13 residues. Trimming pared 1 base from V and 13 bases from J, leaving 17 bases between. The CDR3 bases are TGTGCCAGCAGCTTAGGGCGAGACAGAGCTACTTACGTC. Translated, it gives CASSLGRDRATYV.

The chain carries TRBV2 and TRBJ1-1, with D tentatively TRBD1 (5 bases). The V gene lost 0 bases and the J gene lost 11 bases, with 19 bases spanning the gap. This CDR3 contains 15 residues. In germline, CDR1 is SNHLY, CDR2 FYNNEI. CDR3 sequence (DNA): TGTGCCAGCAGTGAAGCGGATCATGGGGGGGGTTGGGCTTTCTTT. Its protein is CASSEADHGGGWAFF.

The chain joins TRBV11-2 to TRBJ2-3; tentative D call: TRBD2 (6 bases). The CDR3 has 14 residues. Germline lookup yields CDR1 SGHAT and CDR2 FQNNGV. Trimming took 5 bases from V and 3 from J, leaving 12 bases between them. DNA of the CDR3: TGTGCCAGCAGCCCCTCTCGGGGGACAGATACGCAGTATTTT. Its translation is CASSPSRGTDTQYF.

The chain recombines TRBV4-2 with TRBJ2-7, with D maybe TRBD2 (5 bases). The V gene's germline CDR1 is LGHNA and CDR2 YNFKEQ. V was cut by 3 bases and J by 2 bases, with 11 bases left in between. The CDR3 contains 14 residues. CDR3 nucleotides: TGTGCCAGCAGCCATACGCTAGCTCCCTACGAGCAGTACTTC. It translates to CASSHTLAPYEQYF.

At least ten counts were recorded for this clonotype. This rearrangement joins TRBV6-2 or TRBV6-3 to TRBJ1-2; no reliable D call. In germline, CDR1 is MNHEY, CDR2 SVGEGT. Trimming cost V 6 bases and J 3 bases, with 8 bases left between them. The CDR3 has 12 amino acids. The CDR3 region is CASSRRDYGYTF. The DNA for the CDR3 is TGTGCCAGCAGCCGTAGGGACTATGGCTACACCTTC.

This clonotype appeared a few times. An end of the junction differs from the germline gene, which may be a read error. This rearrangement joins TRBV4-1 to TRBJ2-5; D remains ambiguous. CDR1 is MGHRA, CDR2 YSYEKL, per germline. CDR3 length: 14 residues. The CDR3: CASSQHSVGETQYF. CDR3 DNA: TGTGCCAGCAGCCAACACAGTGTAGGAGAGACCCAGTACTTC.

Many counts were recorded for this clonotype. The V gene is TRBV7-2, the J gene TRBJ1-5, with 8 bases fitting TRBD1. CDR1 SGHTA and CDR2 FQGNSA come from the germline V gene. The CDR3 consists of 14 residues. Trimming cost V 4 bases and J 7 bases; bases outside gene matches: 6. Here the CDR3 DNA reads TGTGCCAGCAGCTCAGGACAGGGATTGCAGCCCCAGCATTTT. This encodes CASSSGQGLQPQHF.

This clonotype was detected many times. The chain joins TRBV7-6 to TRBJ2-1; D gene uncertain. Trimming pared 1 base from V and 3 bases from J, leaving 10 bases between. CDR1 is SGHVS, CDR2 FNYEAQ, per germline. CDR3 length: 15 amino acids. The CDR3 bases are TGTGCCAGCAGCTTAGGCGGAGTCGACTACAATGAGCAGTTCTTC. Encoded protein: CASSLGGVDYNEQFF. Combining the CDR3 with reference TRBV7-6 and TRBJ2-1 gives the whole variable domain GAGVSQSPRYKVTKRGQDVALRCDPISGHVSLYWYRQALGQGPEFLTYFNYEAQQDKSGLPNDRFSAERPEGSISTLTIQRTEQRDSAMYRCASSLGGVDYNEQFFGPGTRLTVL.

This sequence joins TRBV7-8 and TRBJ1-1; the D gene is possibly TRBD1 (5 bases). The germline gives CDR1 SGHVS, CDR2 FQNEAQ. The germline V and J ends were trimmed by 4 bases and 5 bases, with 20 bases remaining between them. The CDR3 is made up of 16 amino acids. The CDR3 sequence is CASSWGGGWGGTEAFF. In DNA form, the CDR3 reads TGTGCCAGCAGCTGGGGGGGGGGTTGGGGGGGAACTGAAGCTTTCTTT.

This clonotype was observed many times. The rearrangement uses TRBV7-9 and TRBJ2-3, with D uncertain. CDR3 length: 16 residues. V was clipped by 5 bases and J by 4 bases, with 19 bases between them. Germline V gene lookup returns CDR1 SEHNR and CDR2 FQNEAQ (reference sequence). DNA for the CDR3: TGTGCCAGCAGCGCAACTACATCGGCGTCAGCAGATACGCAGTATTTT. Encoded protein: CASSATTSASADTQYF. Supplemented by reference TRBV7-9 and TRBJ2-3, the full variable domain reads DTGVSQNPRHKITKRGQNVTFRCDPISEHNRLYWYRQTLGQGPEFLTYFQNEAQLEKSRLLSDRFSAERPKGSFSTLEIQRTEQGDSAMYLCASSATTSASADTQYFGPGTRLTVL.

The rearrangement uses TRBV5-1 and TRBJ1-3, with D uncertain. This CDR3 spans 16 amino acids. CDR1 and CDR2 from the germline V gene are SGHRS and YFSETQ. Trimming shortened V by 0 bases and J by 0 bases, and 10 bases separated the two germline ends. The CDR3 DNA sequence: TGCGCCAGCAGCTTGGGACCCCCGGACTCTGGAAACACCATATATTTT. Translated, it gives CASSLGPPDSGNTIYF. The whole variable domain, remainder taken from reference TRBV5-1 and TRBJ1-3, is KAGVTQTPRYLIKTRGQQVTLSCSPISGHRSVSWYQQTPGQGLQFLFEYFSETQRNKGNFPGRFSGRQFSNSRSEMNVSTLELGDSALYLCASSLGPPDSGNTIYFGEGSWLTVV.

The chain joins TRBV19 to TRBJ2-2, with 7 bases aligning to TRBD1. This CDR3 region has 14 residues. The V and J ends lost 7 bases and 6 bases, in that order; junction bases with no gene match: 8. Germline values: CDR1 LNHDA, CDR2 SQIVND (reference sequence). CDR3 loop: CASIETGIPGELFF. The DNA of the CDR3 is TGTGCCAGTATAGAGACAGGGATACCCGGGGAGCTGTTTTTT. Variable domain in full (rest from reference TRBV19 and TRBJ2-2): DGGITQSPKYLFRKEGQNVTLSCEQNLNHDAMYWYRQDPGQGLRLIYYSQIVNDFQKGDIAEGYSVSREKKESFPLTVTSAQKNPTAFYLCASIETGIPGELFFGEGSRLTVL.

This clonotype was recorded a few times. This chain joins TRBV23-1 and TRBJ1-1, with unresolved D. TRBV23-1 is flagged as an ORF with uncertain function. V was clipped by 1 base and J by 2 bases, with 8 bases between them. The CDR3 covers 14 residues. CDR3 loop: CASSQFRDNTEAFF. CDR3 DNA: TGCGCCAGCAGTCAATTCCGCGACAACACTGAAGCTTTCTTT.

Ten or more counts support this clonotype. The CDR3 bases are TGTGCCAGCAGTTTACGACAGGGACTAAGGAACCCTTCTACTGAAGCTTTCTTT. Translation gives CASSLRQGLRNPSTEAFF. The V gene is TRBV28, the J gene TRBJ1-1; 7 positions agree with TRBD1. The CDR3 length is 18 residues. The V segment lost 2 bases and the J segment 5 bases; nucleotides outside the gene matches: 17. Germline V lookup: CDR1 MDHEN, CDR2 SYDVKM.

This chain connects TRBV5-1 to TRBJ2-1; TRBD2 matches at 14 bases. V was clipped by 6 bases and J by 5 bases; unmatched bases: 13. Germline lookup yields CDR1 SGHRS and CDR2 YFSETQ. The CDR3 covers 18 residues. The CDR3 is CASNGLAGGLNLNNEQFF. In DNA form, the CDR3 reads TGCGCCAGCAACGGACTAGCGGGAGGCCTAAATCTCAACAATGAGCAGTTCTTC. Complete variable domain (other parts from reference TRBV5-1 and TRBJ2-1): KAGVTQTPRYLIKTRGQQVTLSCSPISGHRSVSWYQQTPGQGLQFLFEYFSETQRNKGNFPGRFSGRQFSNSRSEMNVSTLELGDSALYLCASNGLAGGLNLNNEQFFGPGTRLTVL.

This clonotype was picked up many times. This chain joins TRBV19 and TRBJ1-2; D remains unclear. CDR1 and CDR2 (germline): LNHDA, SQIVND (reference sequence). Trimming pared 3 bases from V and 1 base from J, leaving 12 bases between. CDR3 length equals 15 residues. The chain's CDR3 is CASSMRVTGNYGYTF. The CDR3 nucleotides read TGTGCCAGTAGTATGAGGGTGACGGGTAACTATGGCTACACCTTC.

Points on this clonotype: The CDR3 does not end in the conserved phenylalanine or tryptophan, so this is likely a read error. The chain couples TRBV20-1 to TRBJ1-3, with 9 bases aligning to TRBD1. The length of the CDR3 is 13 residues. J was trimmed by 6 bases and V by 1 base; bases with no gene match: 1. Germline assignment: CDR1 DFQATT and CDR2 SNEGSKA (reference sequence). The CDR3 loop reads CSARGDRVNTIYV. As DNA, the CDR3 is TGCAGTGCTAGAGGGGACAGGGTAAACACCATATATGTT.

This clonotype was observed a few times. The gene calls are TRBV6-4 and TRBJ2-6; D not certain. Germline lookup yields CDR1 MRHNA and CDR2 SNTAGT. V lost 0 bases and J lost 0, with 6 bases in between. This CDR3 is 16 amino acids long. CDR3 in DNA: TGTGCCAGCAGTGACTCGGGCGCCTCTGGGGCCAACGTCCTGACTTTC. It encodes CASSDSGASGANVLTF.